A single sample gave rise to the 20 T cell receptor beta chains below, sequenced in a study of blood T cell repertoires in COVID-19 (TCRdb year 2020). Library prep was done by the immunoSEQ multiplex PCR assay. This is the immuneACCESS table as TCRdb keeps it, with only in-frame sequences that have V and J called. A part of the clones is gone; compared with another copy, unresolved V genes explain less than half, and the rest is unexplained. Present in this sample are approximately 70,000 clones, 85% to 90% of which were seen just once. The top ten constitute over 2.5% of the sample. The sequenced material came from peripheral blood. All receptors come from a human donor in a cohort sampled during active COVID-19.

The V gene is TRBV10-3, the J gene TRBJ1-1; no clear D gene. Germline loops: CDR1 ENHRY, CDR2 SYGVKD. This CDR3 has 12 amino acids. V was trimmed by 2 bases and J by 7 bases, leaving 8 bases between them. The CDR3 bases are TGTGCCATCAGTGAGGATACGGGTGAAGCTTTCTTT. Translating it yields CAISEDTGEAFF.

The chain links TRBV3-1 (or the pseudogene TRBV3-2) to TRBJ1-3; D gene uncertain. The CDR3 runs 16 residues. With 0 bases removed from V and 0 bases from J, the gap between germline ends came to 9 bases. Germline V gene sequence: CDR1 LGHDT, CDR2 YNNKEL (reference sequence). As DNA, the CDR3 is TGTGCCAGCAGCCAAGATGGGCTTGGCTCTGGAAACACCATATATTTT. Protein product: CASSQDGLGSGNTIYF.

CDR3: CASSLGINTGELFF. The CDR3 nucleotides read TGTGCCAGCAGCCTCGGGATCAACACCGGGGAGCTGTTTTTT. The J gene is TRBJ2-2, the V gene TRBV6-2 or TRBV6-3, with D possibly matching TRBD2 (5 bases). Trimming pared 6 bases from V and 2 bases from J, leaving 10 bases between. The germline CDR1 and CDR2 sequences are MNHEY and SVGEGT. The CDR3 runs to 14 residues.

This chain links TRBV7-9 with TRBJ2-1; tentative D call: TRBD1 (6 bases). CDR3 size: 18 residues. Germline assignment: CDR1 SEHNR and CDR2 FQNEAQ (reference sequence). Trimming removed 5 bases at V and 2 bases at J, with 22 bases between. CDR3 region: CASSAPRRGRGTYNEQFF. CDR3 bases: TGTGCCAGCAGCGCCCCCCGAAGGGGCAGGGGTACCTACAATGAGCAGTTCTTC.

The J gene is TRBJ2-4, the V gene TRBV7-2; 14 bases are a match to TRBD2. There are 17 residues in the CDR3. The germline V gene has CDR1 SGHTA and CDR2 FQGNSA. With 5 bases clipped from V and 6 bases from J, the junction kept 9 bases outside the gene matches. The CDR3 DNA is TGTGCCAGCAGCGGGACTAGCGGGGGTCACAAGGGAAACATTCAGTACTTC. It specifies CASSGTSGGHKGNIQYF.

V usage is TRBV4-2 and J usage is TRBJ2-2; TRBD2 matches at 11 bases. The germline V gene has CDR1 LGHNA and CDR2 YNFKEQ. V lost 1 base and J lost 7; bases outside the gene matches: 11. The CDR3 runs 18 residues. The CDR3 DNA reads TGTGCCAGCAGCCAAGGGACTAGCGGGCCCTCGGATGACGGGGAGCTGTTTTTT. Its protein is CASSQGTSGPSDDGELFF.

In its sample, this clone was seen once. A read error may account for a junction end that differs from germline. V gene TRBV10-3 combines with J gene TRBJ1-2; TRBD1 might be the D (6 bases). CDR1 and CDR2 (germline): ENHRY, SYGVKD. This CDR3 region has 13 residues. The CDR3 protein is CAISEINRDKAFF. CDR3 sequence (DNA): TGTGCCATCAGTGAAATAAACCGGGACAAGGCCTTCTTC.

The chain has TRBV6-2 or TRBV6-3 and TRBJ1-5; 10 bases map to TRBD1. There are 16 residues in the CDR3. CDR1 is MNHEY and CDR2 is SVGEGT in the germline V gene. V dropped 2 bases and J dropped 2; count of bases not matched to a gene: 3. The CDR3 bases are TGTGCCAGCAGTTACAGGGACAGGGGTCGCAATCAGCCCCAGCATTTT. This sequence encodes CASSYRDRGRNQPQHF.

In its sample, this clone was seen once. The chain joins TRBV6-6 to TRBJ2-7; 11 nucleotides align to TRBD2. The CDR3 runs 16 residues. The V gene end was trimmed by 0 bases and the J gene end by 6 bases; junction bases not matched to a gene: 7. Germline V lookup: CDR1 MNHNY, CDR2 SVGAGI (reference sequence). CDR3 bases: TGTGCCAGCAGTTACTCGACTAGCGGGGTAGCACGCGAGCAGTACTTC. It translates to CASSYSTSGVAREQYF.

The chain employs TRBV5-6 and TRBJ2-7; 13 bases fit TRBD2. Trimming removed 2 bases from V and 6 bases from J; junction bases left unmatched: 5. CDR1 is SGHDT and CDR2 is YYEEEE in the germline V gene. The CDR3 sequence is 15 residues long. CDR3 region: CASSLGTSGASEQYF. The CDR3 DNA sequence: TGTGCCAGCAGCTTAGGGACTAGCGGGGCAAGCGAGCAGTACTTC.

V usage is TRBV7-2 and J usage is TRBJ2-1, with 10 bases lining up with TRBD2. CDR1 is SGHTA and CDR2 is FQGNSA in the germline V gene. Losses at the gene ends were 1 base for V and 4 bases for J; bases not matched to a gene: 10. The CDR3 runs to 18 residues. CDR3 nucleotide sequence: TGTGCCAGCAGCTTAGTCGGGCTAGCGGGAGTAGGGTACAATGAGCAGTTCTTC. Its protein product is CASSLVGLAGVGYNEQFF. The variable domain in full, with the rest retrieved from reference TRBV7-2 and TRBJ2-1, is GAGVSQSPSNKVTEKGKDVELRCDPISGHTALYWYRQSLGQGLEFLIYFQGNSAPDKSGLPSDRFSAERTGGSVSTLTIQRTQQEDSAVYLCASSLVGLAGVGYNEQFFGPGTRLTVL.

This clone was seen only once. The chain carries TRBV28 and TRBJ1-4, with D perhaps TRBD1 (6 bases). Germline CDR1 and CDR2: MDHEN and SYDVKM. This CDR3 is built from 10 residues. V shed 10 bases and J shed 11 bases, with 11 bases lying between them. For the CDR3, the DNA is TGTGCCACCAAAAGGGGGAAACTGTTTTTT. Its protein is CATKRGKLFF.

The rearrangement joins TRBV6-2 or TRBV6-3 to TRBJ2-1; TRBD2 aligns across 10 bases. In germline, CDR1 is MNHEY, CDR2 SVGEGT. The CDR3 extends over 15 amino acids. V trimming: 5 bases; J trimming: 4 bases; junction bases outside the gene matches: 5. The CDR3 sequence is CASSLLAGAYNEQFF. CDR3 coding DNA: TGTGCCAGCAGTCTGCTAGCGGGGGCATACAATGAGCAGTTCTTC.

V gene TRBV7-6 combines with J gene TRBJ2-5; 8 positions agree with TRBD1. The CDR3 runs to 15 residues. V lost 5 bases and J lost 4; bases outside the gene matches: 9. The V gene's germline CDR1 is SGHVS and CDR2 FNYEAQ. CDR3: CASSRSGGVRETQYF. Written as DNA, the CDR3 is TGTGCCAGCAGCCGTTCAGGGGGCGTCCGAGAGACCCAGTACTTC.

This sequence joins TRBV2 and TRBJ1-4, with D maybe TRBD1 (6 bases). Germline CDR1 is SNHLY and CDR2 is FYNNEI. The CDR3 loop spans 14 amino acids. Trimming pared 6 bases from V and 5 bases from J, leaving 13 bases between. The CDR3 nucleotides read TGTGCCAGCAGGGGGGGGCCCGTAAATGAAAAACTGTTTTTT. Protein: CASRGGPVNEKLFF.

To note about this clone: At the DNA level, this CDR3 is encoded by other sequences in the same sample as well. The rearrangement uses TRBV6-1 and TRBJ1-4, with 12 bases matching TRBD1. V dropped 1 base and J dropped 7; count of bases not matched to a gene: 1. The CDR3 extends over 15 amino acids. CDR1 and CDR2 (germline): MNHNS, SASEGT. CDR3 nucleotide sequence: TGTGCCAGCAGTGAAGGGGGACAGGGGGCTGAAAAACTGTTTTTT. Translation gives CASSEGGQGAEKLFF.

This chain links TRBV5-4 with TRBJ2-1; D is unresolved. The V end was cut by 1 base, the J end by 4 bases, with 6 bases between. CDR1 is SGHNT, CDR2 YYREEE, per germline (reference sequence). CDR3 length: 13 amino acids. The CDR3 bases are TGTGCCAGCAGCTTGAGAGGATACAATGAGCAGTTCTTC. It codes for CASSLRGYNEQFF.

The V call is TRBV27, the J call TRBJ2-3; 14 positions agree with TRBD2. CDR3 length: 16 amino acids. Germline CDR1 and CDR2: MNHEY and SMNVEV (reference sequence). J was trimmed by 5 bases and V by 2 bases; bases with no gene match: 3. CDR3 amino acids: CASSLRGLAGEDTQYF. The CDR3 DNA is TGTGCCAGCAGTTTAAGGGGACTAGCGGGAGAAGATACGCAGTATTTT.

This chain joins TRBV7-2 and TRBJ2-3, with D perhaps matching TRBD2 (7 bases). The CDR3 spans 14 residues. V was clipped by 0 bases and J by 9 bases, with 13 bases between them. Germline-derived CDR1 and CDR2 are SGHTA and FQGNSA. The CDR3 protein is CASSLALAGATQYF. The CDR3, as DNA: TGTGCCAGCAGCTTAGCTCTGGCGGGGGCGACGCAGTATTTT.

This clone was observed once. J is TRBJ1-1 and V is TRBV6-5; D might be TRBD1 (5 bases). This CDR3 has 15 amino acids. In germline, CDR1 is MNHEY, CDR2 SVGAGI. V was pared by 2 bases and J by 3 bases, with 13 bases between. CDR3 protein: CASSYRPGVDTEAFF. DNA of the CDR3: TGTGCCAGCAGTTACCGCCCGGGGGTAGACACTGAAGCTTTCTTT.